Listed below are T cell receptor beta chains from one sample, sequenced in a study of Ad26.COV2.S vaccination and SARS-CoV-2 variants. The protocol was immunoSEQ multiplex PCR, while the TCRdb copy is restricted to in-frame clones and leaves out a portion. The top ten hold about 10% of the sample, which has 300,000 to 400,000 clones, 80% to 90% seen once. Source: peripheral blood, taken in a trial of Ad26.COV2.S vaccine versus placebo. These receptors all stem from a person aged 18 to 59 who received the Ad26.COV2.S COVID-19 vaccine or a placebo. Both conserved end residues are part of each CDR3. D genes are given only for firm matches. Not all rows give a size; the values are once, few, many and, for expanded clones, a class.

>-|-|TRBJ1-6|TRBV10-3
CAISEGHRSPLHF
TGTGCCATCAGTGAAGGACACCGGTCACCCCTCCACTTT
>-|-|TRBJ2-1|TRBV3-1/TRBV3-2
CASSQAQGSYNEQFF
TGTGCCAGCAGCCAAGCCCAGGGGTCATACAATGAGCAGTTCTTC
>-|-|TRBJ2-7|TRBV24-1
CATSDLYEQYF
TGTGCCACCAGTGATTTATACGAGCAGTACTTC
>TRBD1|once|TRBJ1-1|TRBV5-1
CASSAGDRAEAFF
TGCGCCAGCAGCGCCGGGGACAGGGCTGAAGCTTTCTTT
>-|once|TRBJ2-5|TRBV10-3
CAIGGRPETQYF
TGTGCCATCGGGGGGAGACCCGAGACCCAGTACTTC
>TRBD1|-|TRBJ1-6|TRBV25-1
CASSETGTGASPLHF
TGTGCCAGCAGTGAAACCGGGACAGGGGCTTCACCCCTCCACTTT
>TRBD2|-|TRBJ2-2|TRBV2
CASRAGLAVTGELFF
TGTGCCAGCAGGGCGGGACTAGCGGTCACCGGGGAGCTGTTTTTT
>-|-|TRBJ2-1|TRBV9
CASSVAISSYNEQFF
TGTGCCAGCAGCGTAGCGATAAGCTCCTACAATGAGCAGTTCTTC
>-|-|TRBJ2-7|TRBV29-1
CSGRQDGYEQYF
TGCAGCGGTCGCCAGGACGGCTACGAGCAGTACTTC
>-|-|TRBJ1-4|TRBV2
CASSEIAGGTNEKLFF
TGTGCCAGCAGTGAGATCGCTGGAGGGACTAATGAAAAACTGTTTTTT
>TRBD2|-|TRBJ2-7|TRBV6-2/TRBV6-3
CASSYGGRGEQYF
TGTGCCAGCAGTTACGGCGGGAGGGGTGAGCAGTACTTC
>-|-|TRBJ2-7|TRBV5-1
CASSLGGTYEQYF
TGCGCCAGCAGCTTGGGGGGTACCTACGAGCAGTACTTC
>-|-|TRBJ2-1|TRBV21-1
CASSTDPTGTSGNNEQFF
TGTGCCAGCAGCACCGACCCTACCGGGACTAGCGGGAACAATGAGCAGTTCTTC
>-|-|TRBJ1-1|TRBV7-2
CASSFAGGRGTEAFF
TGTGCCAGCAGCTTTGCGGGGGGCAGGGGCACTGAAGCTTTCTTT
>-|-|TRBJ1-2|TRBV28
CASSYGQNYGYTF
TGTGCCAGCTCGTACGGACAAAACTATGGCTACACCTTC
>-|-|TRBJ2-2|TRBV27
CASSLSPGNTGELFF
TGTGCCAGCAGTTTATCGCCAGGGAACACCGGGGAGCTGTTTTTT
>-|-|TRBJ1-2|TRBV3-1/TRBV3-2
CASSQDLSGIGDYGYTF
TGTGCCAGCAGCCAAGATCTGTCAGGGATAGGGGATTATGGCTACACCTTC
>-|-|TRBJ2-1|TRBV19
CASRRRGYNEQFF
TGTGCCAGTAGGCGGAGGGGGTACAATGAGCAGTTCTTC
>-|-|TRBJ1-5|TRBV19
CASSIETRGYQPQHF
TGTGCCAGTAGTATAGAAACGCGGGGTTATCAGCCCCAGCATTTT
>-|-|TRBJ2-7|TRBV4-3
CASSQNGGPYEQYF
TGCGCCAGCAGCCAGAACGGAGGCCCCTACGAGCAGTACTTC
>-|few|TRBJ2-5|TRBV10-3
CAISGGEFGETQYF
TGTGCCATCAGTGGGGGGGAATTCGGGGAGACCCAGTACTTC
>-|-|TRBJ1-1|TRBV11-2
CASSRSPEAFF
TGTGCCAGCAGCCGAAGTCCTGAAGCTTTCTTT
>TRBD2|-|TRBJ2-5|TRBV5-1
CASSDNPRGGKETQYF
TGCGCCAGCAGCGATAACCCGCGGGGGGGCAAAGAGACCCAGTACTTC
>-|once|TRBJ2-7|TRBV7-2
CASSYGTGNYEQYF
TGTGCCAGCAGCTACGGGACGGGGAATTACGAGCAGTACTTC
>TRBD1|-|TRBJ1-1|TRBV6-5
CASPAHRGNTEAFF
TGTGCCAGCCCCGCGCACAGGGGCAACACTGAAGCTTTCTTT
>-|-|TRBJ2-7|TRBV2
CASSEAGVHEQYF
TGTGCCAGCAGTGAAGCGGGGGTCCACGAGCAGTACTTC
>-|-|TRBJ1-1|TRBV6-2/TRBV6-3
CASSYSRAAEAFF
TGTGCCAGCAGTTACTCCAGGGCGGCTGAAGCTTTCTTT
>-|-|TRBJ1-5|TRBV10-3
CAISDGRLGQPQHF
TGTGCCATCAGTGATGGCAGACTAGGGCAGCCCCAGCATTTT
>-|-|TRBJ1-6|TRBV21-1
CASSKARDRDRWLVNSPLHF
TGTGCCAGCAGCAAAGCCCGGGACAGGGATCGTTGGCTGGTGAATTCACCCCTCCACTTT
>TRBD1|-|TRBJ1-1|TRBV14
CASSPLQGLFTEAFF
TGTGCCAGCAGCCCGTTACAGGGGTTGTTCACTGAAGCTTTCTTT